These 27 T cell receptor beta chains were all obtained from the same sample, sequenced in a study of CD8+ T cells in alopecia areata. Extracted RNA was reverse transcribed into cDNA, the sequencing template. Only in-frame clones appear in the TCRdb table, and some are missing; sequencing was by immunoSEQ multiplex PCR. The data contain 150,000 or so clones, about 88% of them seen just once; the ten biggest clones take up roughly an eighth. As for treatment: oral pan-JAK inhibitor, 5-10 mg twice daily. The sample in question was CD8+ T cells sorted from blood, obtained at week 4, from a patient treated with tofacitinib. The receptor set was obtained from a human donor with alopecia areata.

As to this clone: One junction end does not reproduce the germline sequence, and a read error may be involved. The genes are TRBV29-1 and TRBJ2-1; tentative D call: TRBD1 (7 bases). The CDR3 consists of 14 residues. Germline values: CDR1 SQVTM, CDR2 ANQGSEA. Here the CDR3 DNA reads TGCAGCGTAGAAGGTAGACAGGGAGGCAATGAGCAGTTCTTC. The encoded protein is CSVEGRQGGNEQFF.

This chain uses TRBV27 with TRBJ1-5, with a possible D match to TRBD1 (6 bases). The CDR3 runs to 13 residues. Germline CDR1 reads MNHEY; CDR2 reads SMNVEV (reference sequence). V was cut by 6 bases and J by 2 bases, with 8 bases left in between. The CDR3 region has the DNA TGTGCCAGCAGCTACAGGGGCAATCAGCCCCAGCATTTT. It translates to CASSYRGNQPQHF.

V gene TRBV25-1 combines with J gene TRBJ2-7; no definite D call. Trimming took off 1 base at V and 4 bases at J, with 2 bases between the two ends. The V gene's germline CDR1 is MGHDK and CDR2 SYGVNS. This CDR3 spans 11 amino acids. DNA for the CDR3: TGTGCCAGCAGTGAATCGTACGAGCAGTACTTC. This translates into CASSESYEQYF.

This chain joins TRBV19 and TRBJ2-1; 9 bases are a match to TRBD1. Unmatched junction bases numbered 6, after V lost 5 bases and J lost 10 bases. Germline V gene lookup returns CDR1 LNHDA and CDR2 SQIVND (reference sequence). CDR3 length equals 13 residues. CDR3 residues: CASSERDREEQFF. The CDR3 DNA follows: TGTGCCAGTAGTGAGCGGGACAGGGAGGAGCAGTTCTTC.

The chain employs TRBV6-1 and TRBJ2-7; 7 bases align to TRBD1. After removal of 1 base from V and 0 bases from J, the junction contained 9 bases not matched to a gene. The CDR3 is made up of 17 amino acids. From germline, CDR1 is MNHNS and CDR2 SASEGT. DNA for the CDR3: TGTGCCAGCAGTGAAGTAACGGACAGGCCGAGCTCCTACGAGCAGTACTTC. It is translated as CASSEVTDRPSSYEQYF.

This clone was observed a handful of times. This sequence joins TRBV7-8 and TRBJ2-5, with D perhaps matching TRBD1 or TRBD2 (6 bases each). The germline V and J ends were trimmed by 5 bases and 1 base, with 11 bases remaining between them. The CDR3 covers 14 residues. Germline assignment: CDR1 SGHVS and CDR2 FQNEAQ. CDR3 protein: CASSKEGVQETQYF. Written as DNA, the CDR3 is TGTGCCAGCAGCAAGGAGGGGGTCCAAGAGACCCAGTACTTC.

The chain carries TRBV9 and TRBJ2-1; a weak D match, TRBD1 (6 bases). This CDR3 has 14 residues. The V and J ends lost 4 bases and 5 bases respectively, with 13 bases between them. From germline, CDR1 is SGDLS and CDR2 YYNGEE. CDR3 residues: CASSLQGIDNEQFF. The CDR3 DNA reads as TGTGCCAGCAGCCTACAGGGAATCGACAATGAGCAGTTCTTC. The variable domain in full, with the rest retrieved from reference TRBV9 and TRBJ2-1, is DSGVTQTPKHLITATGQRVTLRCSPRSGDLSVYWYQQSLDQGLQFLIQYYNGEERAKGNILERFSAQQFPDLHSELNLSSLELGDSALYFCASSLQGIDNEQFFGPGTRLTVL.

This chain links TRBV2 with TRBJ2-1, with no clear D. This CDR3 is 14 amino acids long. Trimming pared 7 bases from V and 8 bases from J, leaving 18 bases between. The germline gives CDR1 SNHLY, CDR2 FYNNEI. CDR3 region: CASIRFAPQDEQFF. The DNA for the CDR3 is TGTGCCAGCATCAGGTTTGCGCCGCAGGATGAGCAGTTCTTC. Complete variable domain (other parts from reference TRBV2 and TRBJ2-1): EPEVTQTPSHQVTQMGQEVILRCVPISNHLYFYWYRQILGQKVEFLVSFYNNEISEKSEIFDDQFSVERPDGSNFTLKIRSTKLEDSAMYFCASIRFAPQDEQFFGPGTRLTVL.

The chain joins TRBV30 to TRBJ2-3; 8 bases map to TRBD1. The CDR3 consists of 14 residues. CDR1 is GTSNPN, CDR2 SVGIG, per germline (reference sequence). V was clipped by 3 bases and J by 4 bases; unmatched bases: 6. The DNA of the CDR3 is TGTGCCTGGAGCGGGGACAGGTATCCAGATACGCAGTATTTT. It yields the protein CAWSGDRYPDTQYF.

The rearrangement uses TRBV6-4 and TRBJ2-1, with 9 bases fitting TRBD2. Germline values: CDR1 MRHNA, CDR2 SNTAGT. Unmatched junction bases numbered 0, after V lost 0 bases and J lost 3 bases. The CDR3 has 15 amino acids. The CDR3 is CASSDSSGSYNEQFF. The CDR3, as DNA: TGTGCCAGCAGTGACTCTAGCGGGAGCTACAATGAGCAGTTCTTC.

This chain links TRBV28 with TRBJ2-1, with 7 bases lining up with TRBD1. With 5 bases clipped from V and 12 bases from J, the junction kept 4 bases outside the gene matches. This CDR3 has 11 amino acids. In germline, CDR1 is MDHEN, CDR2 SYDVKM. This chain's CDR3 is CASSETGLQFF. The CDR3 DNA follows: TGTGCCAGCAGTGAGACAGGGTTGCAGTTCTTC.

This clone has only a few counts. The genes are TRBV29-1 and TRBJ2-2, with D hard to call. With 5 bases removed from V and 2 bases from J, the gap between germline ends came to 3 bases. Looked up from germline, CDR1 is SQVTM and CDR2 is ANQGSEA. The length of the CDR3 is 11 residues. CDR3 DNA: TGCAGCGTTCAAAACACCGGGGAGCTGTTTTTT. It specifies CSVQNTGELFF.

The V and J genes are TRBV29-1 and TRBJ2-7; TRBD1 is a possible D gene (7 bases). The ends were cut back, 6 bases at V and 5 bases at J, with 23 bases in the middle. Germline CDR1 and CDR2: SQVTM and ANQGSEA. The CDR3 consists of 15 residues. This chain's CDR3 is CSVTRGEQGSNEQYF. The CDR3 DNA reads TGCAGCGTGACCCGCGGGGAACAGGGGAGCAACGAGCAGTACTTC.

Comment on this clone: The junction does not match germline at one end; this may be a read error. The chain carries TRBV6-5 and TRBJ1-5; unclear D gene. CDR3 length: 14 amino acids. Germline V CDR1 and CDR2: MNHEY, SVGAGI. This chain's CDR3 is CASSYSGADQPQHF. The CDR3, as DNA: TGTGCCAGCAGCTACTCCGGTGCGGATCAGCCCCAGCATTTT.

The chain uses TRBV29-1 and TRBJ2-1; D remains unclear. CDR3 length: 16 residues. V was shortened by 6 bases and J by 8 bases, with 26 bases between the two germline ends. Per the germline V gene, CDR1 is SQVTM and CDR2 is ANQGSEA. DNA for the CDR3: TGCAGCGTCCATATCCGGGCCGTCCAGGAGAAGGATGAGCAGTTCTTC. This encodes CSVHIRAVQEKDEQFF.

This clone was seen a single time. V gene TRBV6-1 combines with J gene TRBJ2-7; 7 nucleotides align to TRBD1. This CDR3 spans 14 amino acids. The trim removed 3 bases at V and 4 bases at J, leaving 6 bases unmatched. Germline V gene sequence: CDR1 MNHNS, CDR2 SASEGT. The CDR3 sequence: CASSDWTGAYEQYF. The CDR3 bases are TGTGCCAGCAGTGATTGGACAGGAGCTTACGAGCAGTACTTC.

The gene calls are TRBV2 and TRBJ2-7, with 8 nucleotides matching TRBD1. The CDR3 is made up of 16 amino acids. The V gene's germline CDR1 is SNHLY and CDR2 FYNNEI. With V trimmed by 7 bases and J by 0 bases, 11 bases remained unmatched. This chain's CDR3 is CASTSFGDRLSYEQYF. In nucleotides, the CDR3 is TGTGCCAGCACCTCATTCGGGGACAGGCTCTCCTACGAGCAGTACTTC.

The chain recombines TRBV4-1 with TRBJ2-4; no definite D call. The CDR3 totals 14 residues. Trimming took off 0 bases at V and 6 bases at J, with 9 bases between the two ends. Germline CDR1 is MGHRA and CDR2 is YSYEKL. In DNA, the CDR3 is TGCGCCAGCAGCCAAGAATTCTCCGGAAACATTCAGTACTTC. Translation: CASSQEFSGNIQYF.

This clone was seen a single time. The chain couples TRBV7-2 to TRBJ2-7; 7 nucleotides align to TRBD1. The V gene's germline CDR1 is SGHTA and CDR2 FQGNSA. The CDR3 runs to 13 residues. After removal of 1 base from V and 5 bases from J, the junction contained 2 bases not matched to a gene. For the CDR3, the DNA is TGTGCCAGCAGCTTAGTGACAGGGAACGAGCAGTACTTC. This encodes CASSLVTGNEQYF.

The chain combines TRBV2 with TRBJ2-3; 9 bases line up with TRBD2. The CDR3 contains 15 residues. The germline gives CDR1 SNHLY, CDR2 FYNNEI. With 6 bases clipped from V and 3 bases from J, the junction kept 7 bases outside the gene matches. The DNA for the CDR3 is TGTGCCAGCAGCGAGGCTAGCGGGGAAACAGATACGCAGTATTTT. It yields the protein CASSEASGETDTQYF.

The chain uses TRBV30 and TRBJ1-1; the match to TRBD1 covers 9 bases. The CDR3 covers 14 residues. The V and J ends lost 2 bases and 5 bases, in that order; junction bases with no gene match: 6. Germline V gene sequence: CDR1 GTSNPN, CDR2 SVGIG (reference sequence). In DNA, the CDR3 is TGTGCCTGGAGTACAATACAGGGGGCGACTGAAGCTTTCTTT. Its translation is CAWSTIQGATEAFF.

The chain links TRBV29-1 to TRBJ2-7; TRBD2 matches 10 bases. J was trimmed by 3 bases and V by 2 bases; bases with no gene match: 1. Germline CDR1 is SQVTM and CDR2 is ANQGSEA. This CDR3 spans 13 amino acids. In nucleotides, the CDR3 is TGCAGCGTTGAACCTAGCGGGGGCTACGAGCAGTACTTC. It is translated as CSVEPSGGYEQYF.

This clone was counted a single time. The V gene is TRBV5-6, the J gene TRBJ1-4, with D maybe TRBD1 (6 bases). CDR1 is SGHDT, CDR2 YYEEEE, per germline. This CDR3 has 15 amino acids. V was cut by 4 bases and J by 8 bases, with 18 bases left in between. In DNA, the CDR3 is TGTGCCAGCAGCCTGGCGGGGGGCTGGAAAGAAAAACTGTTTTTT. This sequence encodes CASSLAGGWKEKLFF.

The J gene is TRBJ2-7, the V gene TRBV29-1; unclear D gene. There are 13 residues in the CDR3. V gave up 0 bases and J gave up 5 bases, with 11 bases separating them. Germline values: CDR1 SQVTM, CDR2 ANQGSEA. The CDR3 region is CSVEEGGSNEQYF. CDR3 nucleotides: TGCAGCGTTGAAGAGGGCGGTTCAAACGAGCAGTACTTC.

This clone has a single count. One end of the junction varies from germline; a read error may be responsible. The CDR3 protein is CASSQEGDEQFF. DNA of the CDR3: TGCGCCAGCAGCCAAGAGGGGGATGAGCAGTTCTTC. The chain couples TRBV7-3 to TRBJ2-1, with a possible D match to TRBD1 (6 bases). The V gene's germline CDR1 is SGHTA and CDR2 FQGTGA. This CDR3 region has 12 residues.

This rearrangement joins TRBV28 to TRBJ1-2, with D tentatively TRBD1 (6 bases). CDR1 is MDHEN and CDR2 is SYDVKM in the germline V gene. This CDR3 has 11 amino acids. V was pared by 4 bases and J by 8 bases, with 8 bases between. This chain's CDR3 is CASSSDRGYTF. CDR3 nucleotide sequence: TGTGCCAGCAGTTCAGACAGGGGCTACACCTTC.

Only a few counts were recorded for this clone. Other DNA sequences in the sample encode the same CDR3. The J gene is TRBJ2-7, the V gene TRBV27; no clear D. The length of the CDR3 is 13 residues. Germline CDR1 MNHEY, CDR2 SMNVEV (reference sequence). The germline V and J ends were trimmed by 0 bases and 0 bases, with 3 bases remaining between them. CDR3 amino acids: CASSLSDSYEQYF. In DNA form, the CDR3 reads TGTGCCAGCAGTTTATCGGACTCCTACGAGCAGTACTTC.